This TCR beta chain was profiled in a study of blood T cell repertoires in COVID-19. Study-wide background: Acute and convalescent COVID-19 specimens originated in the United States, Italy and Spain. From T cells, B-cell-depleted T cells, or PBMCs came the material, which was cDNA or gDNA.

In the study's own analysis: The authors estimated nucleated cell counts from reference gene primer amplification. Libraries were prepared by immunoSEQ multiplex PCR; TCRdb keeps only in-frame clonotypes and omits some of them. D and trimming come from the DNA, and the V and J calls and clone size come from that table. The sample lists 65,000 to 90,000 clones; roughly nine tenths were seen once. This CDR3 contains 18 residues. In germline, CDR1 is MNHEY, CDR2 SMNVEV (reference sequence). Between the trimmed V and J ends, which lost 3 bases and 1 base, there was a span of 21 bases. This chain joins TRBV27 and TRBJ1-1, with a weak D call TRBD1 (5 bases). This clonotype originated in a man aged 50 to 60 with acute or convalescent COVID-19. Sequenced material: peripheral blood. CDR3 sequence: CASSLGFGRQGGNTEAFF. The CDR3 DNA is TGTGCCAGCAGTTTGGGATTTGGAAGGCAGGGCGGGAACACTGAAGCTTTCTTT.